These T cell receptor beta chains were read from a single sample in a study of PD-L1 blockade in urothelial cancer. Libraries were prepared by immunoSEQ multiplex PCR; TCRdb keeps only in-frame clonotypes and omits some of them. The sample records some 50,000 clones, about 83% being singletons. Material: PBMCs, obtained around atezolizumab (anti-PD-L1) treatment. The receptors here all came from an older woman with urothelial cancer. Each CDR3 is given with its conserved first and last residue. Each record gives: J gene, D gene, V gene, clone size, CDR3 protein, CDR3 DNA. The D gene is left open where the match is weak. Not every row has a clone size; where given, it reads once, few, many or a size class.

J: TRBJ2-2
D: TRBD1
V: TRBV5-1
size: -
CDR3: CASSLDRVGPGELFF
DNA: TGCGCCAGCAGCCTTGACAGGGTGGGGCCCGGGGAGCTGTTTTTT

J: TRBJ2-7
D: -
V: TRBV5-1
size: -
CDR3: CASSLWAGKGRSYEQYF
DNA: TGCGCCAGCAGCTTGTGGGCGGGCAAAGGTCGATCCTACGAGCAGTACTTC

J: TRBJ2-1
D: TRBD2
V: TRBV5-1
size: -
CDR3: CASSPITGLAITYNEQFF
DNA: TGCGCCAGCAGCCCGATTACCGGACTAGCGATAACCTACAATGAGCAGTTCTTC

J: TRBJ2-1
D: TRBD2
V: TRBV19
size: -
CDR3: CASSIPSGLAGDQFF
DNA: TGTGCCAGTAGTATCCCCTCGGGACTAGCGGGGGATCAGTTCTTC

J: TRBJ1-1
D: -
V: TRBV27
size: few
CDR3: CASSFRSGMNTEAFF
DNA: TGTGCCAGCAGTTTTAGGTCAGGAATGAACACTGAAGCTTTCTTT

J: TRBJ1-1
D: -
V: TRBV28
size: -
CDR3: CASIQATEAFF
DNA: TGTGCCAGCATTCAAGCAACTGAAGCTTTCTTT

J: TRBJ2-7
D: -
V: TRBV7-8
size: -
CDR3: CASSTDKSNEQYF
DNA: TGTGCCAGCAGCACCGACAAGTCCAACGAGCAGTACTTC

J: TRBJ1-4
D: TRBD1
V: TRBV6-4
size: -
CDR3: CASSARDRGNEKLFF
DNA: TGTGCCAGCAGTGCCAGGGACAGGGGTAATGAAAAACTGTTTTTT

J: TRBJ2-6
D: -
V: TRBV5-1
size: -
CDR3: CASSAPGVTGANVLTF
DNA: TGCGCCAGCAGCGCACCGGGGGTGACTGGGGCCAACGTCCTGACTTTC

J: TRBJ1-1
D: -
V: TRBV15
size: -
CDR3: CATSRVVGRGNTEAFF
DNA: TGTGCCACCAGCAGAGTTGTTGGGAGAGGAAACACTGAAGCTTTCTTT

J: TRBJ2-1
D: TRBD2
V: TRBV18
size: -
CDR3: CASSDLSRGSPSSYNEQFF
DNA: TGTGCCAGCTCCGACCTCAGCCGCGGGAGCCCAAGCTCCTACAATGAGCAGTTCTTC

J: TRBJ2-5
D: TRBD2
V: TRBV19
size: -
CDR3: CASSSGTSGQPQYF
DNA: TGTGCCAGTAGTTCCGGGACTAGCGGACAGCCCCAGTACTTC

J: TRBJ1-3
D: -
V: TRBV9
size: -
CDR3: CASSAVNSGNTIYF
DNA: TGTGCCAGCAGCGCAGTGAACTCTGGAAACACCATATATTTT

J: TRBJ2-1
D: TRBD2
V: TRBV9
size: -
CDR3: CASSASGGSNEQFF
DNA: TGTGCCAGCAGCGCTAGCGGGGGCAGTAATGAGCAGTTCTTC

J: TRBJ2-5
D: TRBD2
V: TRBV2
size: -
CDR3: CASTTSGRVSAETQYF
DNA: TGTGCCAGCACGACTAGCGGGAGGGTGTCCGCAGAGACCCAGTACTTC

J: TRBJ1-1
D: TRBD1
V: TRBV7-8
size: -
CDR3: CASSSNRGGTEAFF
DNA: TGTGCCAGCAGCTCCAACAGGGGCGGCACTGAAGCTTTCTTT

J: TRBJ2-1
D: -
V: TRBV7-9
size: -
CDR3: CASSLRGRHNEQFF
DNA: TGTGCCAGCAGCTTAAGGGGCAGGCACAATGAGCAGTTCTTC

J: TRBJ2-2
D: -
V: TRBV5-4
size: -
CDR3: CASSFRDTLGRELFF
DNA: TGTGCCAGCAGCTTCAGGGACACCCTTGGCCGGGAGCTGTTTTTT

J: TRBJ2-1
D: -
V: TRBV2
size: once
CDR3: CASTRRSSYNEQFF
DNA: TGTGCCAGCACTAGGAGGTCCTCCTACAATGAGCAGTTCTTC

J: TRBJ2-7
D: TRBD2
V: TRBV7-2
size: -
CDR3: CASSYGTSGSYEQYF
DNA: TGTGCCAGCAGCTATGGGACTAGCGGGAGCTACGAGCAGTACTTC

J: TRBJ1-3
D: -
V: TRBV4-3
size: few
CDR3: CASSQVGGLGNTIYF
DNA: TGCGCCAGCAGCCAGGTGGGAGGGCTGGGAAACACCATATATTTT

J: TRBJ2-7
D: -
V: TRBV7-2
size: -
CDR3: CASSLGRAHEQYF
DNA: TGTGCCAGCAGCTTAGGTCGCGCCCACGAGCAGTACTTC

J: TRBJ2-2
D: -
V: TRBV9
size: -
CDR3: CASSVVWGANTGELFF
DNA: TGTGCCAGCAGCGTAGTTTGGGGAGCCAACACCGGGGAGCTGTTTTTT

J: TRBJ2-2
D: TRBD1
V: TRBV27
size: -
CDR3: CASTLDRGTGELFF
DNA: TGTGCCAGCACCCTGGACAGGGGGACCGGGGAGCTGTTTTTT

J: TRBJ2-1
D: TRBD1
V: TRBV2
size: -
CDR3: CASSGWDRSYNEQFF
DNA: TGTGCCAGCAGTGGATGGGACAGGTCCTACAATGAGCAGTTCTTC